The 12 T cell receptor beta chains below were found in one sample sequenced in a study of T cells in Graves' hyperthyroidism and ophthalmopathy. Amplification targeted TCR beta CDR3 regions from RNA transcripts. Initially, a first-round RT-PCR of the TCR CDR3 employed the HTBI primer set. A single record per CDR3 protein comes from TCRdb applying MiXCR to the multiplex PCR reads. Here the sample spans over 700,000 distinct CDR3 sequences, about a third being singletons. Source material: blood. Receptor source: a woman aged 40 to 50 with Graves' hyperthyroidism.

This clonotype was picked up one time. This chain links TRBV28 with TRBJ1-5; D is undetermined. Trimming removed 6 bases from V and 0 bases from J, with 15 bases in between. This CDR3 is built from 16 residues. CDR1 MDHEN and CDR2 SYDVKM come from the germline V gene. CDR3 loop: CASRRRPGYSNQPQHF. For the CDR3, the DNA is TGTGCCAGCAGAAGGAGGCCCGGGTATAGCAATCAGCCCCAGCATTTT.

The rearrangement uses TRBV7-9 and TRBJ2-1; no clear D gene. The CDR3 covers 12 residues. Germline loops: CDR1 SEHNR, CDR2 FQNEAQ (reference sequence). V gave up 3 bases and J gave up 5 bases, with 5 bases separating them. The CDR3 here is CASSFGNNEQFF. CDR3 sequence (DNA): TGTGCCAGCAGCTTCGGCAACAATGAGCAGTTCTTC. Combining the CDR3 with reference TRBV7-9 and TRBJ2-1 gives the whole variable domain DTGVSQNPRHKITKRGQNVTFRCDPISEHNRLYWYRQTLGQGPEFLTYFQNEAQLEKSRLLSDRFSAERPKGSFSTLEIQRTEQGDSAMYLCASSFGNNEQFFGPGTRLTVL.

The chain uses TRBV6-5 and TRBJ1-2; the match to TRBD1 covers 9 bases. The CDR3 loop spans 17 amino acids. Germline CDR1 MNHEY, CDR2 SVGAGI. The ends lost 2 bases at V and 4 bases at J; junction bases unmatched: 11. This chain's CDR3 is CASSYGGTGPELYGYTF. CDR3 bases: TGTGCCAGCAGTTACGGAGGGACAGGGCCAGAACTCTATGGCTACACCTTC.

The sample holds many counts of this clonotype. V gene TRBV19 combines with J gene TRBJ2-7; D may be TRBD2 (6 bases). V was shortened by 5 bases and J by 2 bases, with 16 bases between the two germline ends. The length of the CDR3 is 15 residues. The germline gives CDR1 LNHDA, CDR2 SQIVND (reference sequence). The CDR3: CASSYKLADTYEQYF. Written as DNA, the CDR3 is TGTGCCAGTAGTTATAAACTAGCAGACACCTACGAGCAGTACTTC.

The table lists this clonotype with many counts. The rearrangement links TRBV5-8 to TRBJ1-1; 10 positions agree with TRBD1. V shed 4 bases, J shed 1 base, and the junction held 4 bases outside the gene matches. The length of the CDR3 is 15 residues. Germline CDR1 SGHTS, CDR2 YDEGEE. The CDR3 region is CASSEGQGGNTEAFF. The CDR3 nucleotides read TGTGCCAGCAGCGAAGGACAGGGGGGGAACACTGAAGCTTTCTTT.

This clonotype was observed a few times. The V call is TRBV6-1, the J call TRBJ1-3; D not certain. The CDR3 extends over 14 amino acids. CDR1 MNHNS and CDR2 SASEGT come from the germline V gene. The V and J ends lost 8 bases and 2 bases respectively, with 13 bases between them. The CDR3 loop is CASAPDTTGNTIYF. In nucleotides, the CDR3 is TGTGCCAGCGCTCCAGACACCACTGGAAACACCATATATTTT.

This clonotype was detected only a few times. The chain joins TRBV2 to TRBJ1-1; D possibly corresponds to TRBD1 (5 bases). CDR1 is SNHLY, CDR2 FYNNEI, per germline. Trimming pared 10 bases from V and 1 base from J, leaving 13 bases between. The CDR3 covers 13 residues. The CDR3 reads CATTGGWNTEAFF. Here the CDR3 DNA reads TGTGCCACAACCGGGGGTTGGAACACTGAAGCTTTCTTT.

This clonotype appeared many times. This chain links TRBV10-3 with TRBJ2-2; 7 nucleotides align to TRBD2. The CDR3 is 16 residues long. V gave up 1 base and J gave up 6 bases; unmatched junction bases: 8. Germline V lookup: CDR1 ENHRY, CDR2 SYGVKD. DNA of the CDR3: TGTGCCATCAGTGAGTTCGGACTAGACCCCTCCGGGGAGCTGTTTTTT. It specifies CAISEFGLDPSGELFF.

The chain employs TRBV6-1 and TRBJ1-2; D ambiguous. From germline, CDR1 is MNHNS and CDR2 SASEGT. Trimming left V 11 bases short and J 3 bases short, with 16 bases between. CDR3 length equals 13 residues. The CDR3 DNA sequence: TGTGCCGCGCAGCCGGCCCCGCACTATGGCTACACCTTC. Its protein product is CAAQPAPHYGYTF.

The chain has TRBV4-2 and TRBJ2-2; no definite D call. This CDR3 is 15 amino acids long. V was cut by 0 bases and J by 2 bases, with 7 bases left in between. Germline V gene sequence: CDR1 LGHNA, CDR2 YNFKEQ. CDR3 nucleotide sequence: TGTGCCAGCAGCCAAGAGCGGACCAACACCGGGGAGCTGTTTTTT. Translated, it gives CASSQERTNTGELFF.

Many counts were recorded for this clonotype. CDR3 residues: CASSHWDREGYGYTF. Here the CDR3 DNA reads TGCGCCAGCAGCCACTGGGACAGGGAAGGCTATGGCTACACCTTC. The chain has TRBV4-3 and TRBJ1-2; TRBD1 agrees at 9 bases. Unmatched junction bases numbered 6, after V lost 3 bases and J lost 4 bases. CDR1 and CDR2 (germline): LGHNA, YSLEER. The CDR3 consists of 15 residues.

On this clonotype: Mismatch with germline at one junction end may stem from a read error. The J gene is TRBJ2-7, the V gene TRBV2; D is uncertain. CDR3 length: 12 amino acids. Germline CDR1 is SNHLY and CDR2 is FYNNEI. CDR3 in amino acids: CASSPDAHEQYF. CDR3 nucleotides: TGCGCCAGCAGCCCCGACGCCCACGAGCAGTACTTC.